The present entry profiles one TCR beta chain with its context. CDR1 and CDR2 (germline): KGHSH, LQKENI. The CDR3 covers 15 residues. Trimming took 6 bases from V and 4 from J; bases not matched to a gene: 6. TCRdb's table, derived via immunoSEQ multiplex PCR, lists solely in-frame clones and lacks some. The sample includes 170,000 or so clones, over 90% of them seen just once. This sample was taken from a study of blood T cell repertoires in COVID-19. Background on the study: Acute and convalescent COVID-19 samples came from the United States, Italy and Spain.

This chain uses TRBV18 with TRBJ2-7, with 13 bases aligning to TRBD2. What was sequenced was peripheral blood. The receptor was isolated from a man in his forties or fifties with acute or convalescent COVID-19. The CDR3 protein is CASSRGTSGNYEQYF. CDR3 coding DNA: TGTGCCAGCTCGAGAGGGACTAGCGGGAATTACGAGCAGTACTTC.